This T cell receptor beta chain stems from a study of blood T cell repertoires in COVID-19. Whole-study context: COVID-19 samples, acute and convalescent, were from the United States, Italy and Spain. In each case, the material was cDNA or gDNA derived from T cells, B-cell-depleted T cells, or PBMCs.

In the authors' workflow: Amplification of reference gene primers provided the estimated nucleated cell counts. Sequencing used immunoSEQ multiplex PCR; TCRdb keeps in-frame clones, though not all of them. V, J and clone size reflect that table, while D and trimming were determined from the DNA. The sample lists about 150,000 clones, approximately 90% seen once, with less than 4.5% in the top ten. The CDR3 sequence is 17 residues long. V was pared by 1 base and J by 0 bases, with 12 bases between. Per the germline V gene, CDR1 is LNHDA and CDR2 is SQIVND (reference sequence). The chain recombines TRBV19 with TRBJ2-2; D gene uncertain. This receptor was taken from a woman aged 55 to 70 with active or convalescent COVID-19. The material sequenced was peripheral blood. CDR3 nucleotides: TGTGCCAGTAGTATAGTGTTACTTACCGCGAACACCGGGGAGCTGTTTTTT. Encoded protein: CASSIVLLTANTGELFF.